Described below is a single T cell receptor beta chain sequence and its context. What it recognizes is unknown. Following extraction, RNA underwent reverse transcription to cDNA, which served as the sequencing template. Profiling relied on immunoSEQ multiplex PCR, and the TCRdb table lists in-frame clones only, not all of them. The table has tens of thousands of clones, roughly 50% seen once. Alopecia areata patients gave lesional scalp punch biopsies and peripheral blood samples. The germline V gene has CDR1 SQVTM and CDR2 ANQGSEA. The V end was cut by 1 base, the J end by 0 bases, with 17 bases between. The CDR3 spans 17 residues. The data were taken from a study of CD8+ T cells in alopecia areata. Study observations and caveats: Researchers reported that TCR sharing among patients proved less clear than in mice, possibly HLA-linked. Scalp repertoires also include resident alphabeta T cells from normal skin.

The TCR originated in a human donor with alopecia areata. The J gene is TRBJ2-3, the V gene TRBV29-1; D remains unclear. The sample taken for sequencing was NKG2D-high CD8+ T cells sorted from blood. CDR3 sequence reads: CSVEGGESVPSTDTQYF. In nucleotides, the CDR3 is TGCAGCGTTGAAGGCGGCGAAAGCGTACCTAGCACAGATACGCAGTATTTT.